This T cell receptor (beta chain) was obtained from a study of T cell repertoires in cytomegalovirus infection. With 5 bases clipped from V and 6 bases from J, the junction kept 9 bases outside the gene matches. This CDR3 comprises 17 residues. One entry per CDR3 protein results from TCRdb running MiXCR on the reads. The sample has around 550,000 distinct CDR3 sequences; around 27% are singletons. The material sequenced was PBMCs. The sequence came from a human donor in good health (CMV status not recorded). Some clones in this sample may be carry-over from other donors' samples. The chain combines TRBV12-3 or TRBV12-4 with TRBJ2-2; 13 bases line up with TRBD2. CDR3 bases: TGTGCCAGCAGTAGGACTAGCGGGGGATGGGAAGCCGGGGAGCTGTTTTTT. Encoded protein: CASSRTSGGWEAGELFF.